Each of the 25 T cell receptor beta chains below was sequenced from the same sample in a study of early T cells in non-severe SARS-CoV-2 infection (dated by TCRdb to about 2021). Libraries were constructed by 5' RACE. Instrument on record: NextSeq 500. The raw public data were reprocessed by TCRdb itself: fastp quality trimming at Q25, MiXCR clonotype calling, in-frame beta chains only. CDR3 protein duplicates are merged, each entry listing the most common genes and DNA. A total of about 110,000 distinct CDR3 sequences appear in this sample, around 10% of them only once. The top ten clones comprise around 2.9% of the sample. Sequences were obtained from whole blood. The receptors originated from an adult who was a healthcare worker with PCR-confirmed SARS-CoV-2 infection or an uninfected control (not recorded which).

This clonotype was seen ten or more times. V and J are TRBV27 and TRBJ2-1; a possible D gene is TRBD2 (5 bases). Trimming removed 4 bases from V and 7 bases from J, with 5 bases in between. The CDR3 is made up of 11 amino acids. Germline V gives CDR1 MNHEY, CDR2 SMNVEV (reference sequence). CDR3 DNA sequence: TGTGCCAGCAGTTCGGGGAATGAGCAGTTCTTC. Amino acids: CASSSGNEQFF.

This clonotype has just a few counts. The V call is TRBV2, the J call TRBJ2-3, with 9 bases that match TRBD2. The CDR3 loop spans 15 amino acids. Germline V gives CDR1 SNHLY, CDR2 FYNNEI. The V gene end was trimmed by 0 bases and the J gene end by 9 bases; junction bases not matched to a gene: 7. The CDR3 is CASSEASPSGDTQYF. Written as DNA, the CDR3 is TGTGCCAGCAGTGAAGCCTCCCCTAGCGGGGACACGCAGTATTTT.

V is TRBV7-6 and J is TRBJ2-1; 8 positions match TRBD2. V was clipped by 5 bases and J by 6 bases; unmatched bases: 12. The CDR3 is 16 residues long. In germline, CDR1 is SGHVS, CDR2 FNYEAQ. The CDR3, as DNA: TGTGCCAGCAGCGCCCAAACTAGCGGCCCGTTCAATGAGCAGTTCTTC. Translated: CASSAQTSGPFNEQFF.

Many counts were recorded for this clonotype. The V gene is TRBV29-1, the J gene TRBJ1-5; a weak D match, TRBD1 (5 bases). CDR1 is SQVTM, CDR2 ANQGSEA, per germline. The CDR3 extends over 13 amino acids. V lost 6 bases and J lost 6, with 15 bases in between. As DNA, the CDR3 is TGCAGCGTCGAGACAGCGACGGGTCAGCCCCAGCATTTT. Translated, it gives CSVETATGQPQHF. The full variable domain, completed using reference TRBV29-1 and TRBJ1-5, is SAVISQKPSRDICQRGTSLTIQCQVDSQVTMMFWYRQQPGQSLTLIATANQGSEATYESGFVIDKFPISRPNLTFSTLTVSNMSPEDSSIYLCSVETATGQPQHFGDGTRLSIL.

This clonotype was counted ten times or more. CDR3 residues: CASSVTVTGELFF. The CDR3 nucleotides are TGCGCCAGCAGCGTGACAGTCACCGGGGAGCTGTTTTTT. The chain combines TRBV5-1 with TRBJ2-2, with a weak D call TRBD1 (5 bases). Trimming stripped 4 bases from V and 4 bases from J, with 8 bases between. This CDR3 comprises 13 residues. Germline CDR1 SGHRS, CDR2 YFSETQ.

This clonotype showed up many times. The genes are TRBV20-1 and TRBJ2-7; possible D gene TRBD1, 6 bases. CDR3 size: 14 residues. CDR1 and CDR2 (germline): DFQATT, SNEGSKA (reference sequence). V was shortened by 0 bases and J by 2 bases, with 11 bases between the two germline ends. The CDR3 DNA reads as TGCAGTGCTAGAGATCGGAAGGGGGCCTACGAGCAGTACTTC. It specifies CSARDRKGAYEQYF.

This clonotype was counted a few times. The chain employs TRBV14 and TRBJ1-3; D is unresolved. The CDR3 length is 16 residues. CDR1 SGHDN and CDR2 FVKESK come from the germline V gene. V lost 0 bases and J lost 7, with 16 bases in between. DNA of the CDR3: TGTGCCAGCAGCCAAGAAAGAGGATTTAACGCTAACACCATATATTTT. It encodes CASSQERGFNANTIYF.

This clonotype turned up a few times. The genes are TRBV12-3 or TRBV12-4 and TRBJ1-5; 7 bases align to TRBD1. This CDR3 contains 16 residues. With V trimmed by 4 bases and J by 1 base, 7 bases remained unmatched. The CDR3 DNA reads TGTGCCAGCAGTTCCACCCGACAGGGCAGCAATCAGCCCCAGCATTTT. This codes for CASSSTRQGSNQPQHF.

This clonotype was observed at least ten times. The rearrangement links TRBV4-1 to TRBJ2-5; 7 bases align to TRBD2. Trimming removed 2 bases from V and 1 base from J; junction bases left unmatched: 7. The CDR3 totals 16 residues. CDR1 and CDR2 (germline): MGHRA, YSYEKL. CDR3 loop: CASSQFWSSGQETQYF. CDR3 nucleotide sequence: TGCGCCAGCAGCCAATTCTGGTCTAGCGGCCAAGAGACCCAGTACTTC.

This clonotype showed up many times. CDR3 sequence (DNA): TGTGCCAGCAGTTACATGCGGGCGGTGGAGACCCAGTACTTC. Encoded protein: CASSYMRAVETQYF. The chain carries TRBV6-6 and TRBJ2-5; D is possibly TRBD2 (5 bases). Trimming shortened V by 2 bases and J by 5 bases, and 12 bases separated the two germline ends. In germline, CDR1 is MNHNY, CDR2 SVGAGI (reference sequence). The CDR3 runs to 14 residues.

The table lists this clonotype with many counts. The V call is TRBV5-1, the J call TRBJ2-5; possible D gene TRBD2, 5 bases. V was shortened by 5 bases and J by 2 bases, with 10 bases between the two germline ends. The CDR3 runs 13 residues. From germline, CDR1 is SGHRS and CDR2 YFSETQ. The CDR3 loop reads CASRPGFQETQYF. For the CDR3, the DNA is TGCGCCAGCAGGCCGGGATTTCAAGAGACCCAGTACTTC.

The chain uses TRBV20-1 and TRBJ2-2; D assignment may be TRBD1 or TRBD2 (5 bases each). Trimming took 0 bases from V and 9 from J, leaving 8 bases between them. From germline, CDR1 is DFQATT and CDR2 SNEGSKA (reference sequence). CDR3 length equals 12 residues. The CDR3 region is CSAREGDRELFF. The CDR3 coding sequence is TGCAGTGCTAGAGAAGGGGACCGGGAGCTGTTTTTT.

This clonotype came up many times. The V gene is TRBV5-6, the J gene TRBJ2-3; TRBD1 aligns across 7 bases. This CDR3 has 16 amino acids. In germline, CDR1 is SGHDT, CDR2 YYEEEE. The junction had 10 bases not matched to a gene; V was cut back by 4 bases and J by 2 bases. This CDR3 is CASSLYRGPTTDTQYF. Written as DNA, the CDR3 is TGTGCCAGCAGCCTGTACAGGGGCCCGACCACAGATACGCAGTATTTT.

This clonotype was seen a handful of times. CDR3 loop: CASSDPPISGDPKDTQYF. DNA for the CDR3: TGTGCCAGCAGTGATCCCCCGATTAGCGGGGATCCAAAAGATACGCAGTATTTT. V and J are TRBV25-1 and TRBJ2-3; 8 nucleotides line up with TRBD2. Germline V CDR1 and CDR2: MGHDK, SYGVNS. This CDR3 is 18 amino acids long. The junction had 16 bases not matched to a gene; V was cut back by 3 bases and J by 5 bases.

This clonotype came up a few times. The chain recombines TRBV7-2 with TRBJ1-1, with a possible D match to TRBD1 (5 bases). The CDR3 consists of 15 residues. V lost 3 bases to trimming and J lost 0 bases, with 11 bases between them. Germline CDR1 reads SGHTA; CDR2 reads FQGNSA. The CDR3 coding sequence is TGTGCCAGCAGCTTTGGGGGAAAACTGAACACTGAAGCTTTCTTT. Translating gives CASSFGGKLNTEAFF.

This clonotype was seen ten or more times. The V call is TRBV10-3, the J call TRBJ2-1, with 8 bases that match TRBD1. There are 16 residues in the CDR3. The V segment lost 2 bases and the J segment 4 bases; nucleotides outside the gene matches: 7. CDR1 and CDR2 from the germline V gene are ENHRY and SYGVKD. This CDR3 reads CAISEGGQGGYNEQFF. The CDR3 DNA sequence: TGTGCCATCAGTGAGGGCGGACAGGGCGGATACAATGAGCAGTTCTTC.

This clonotype was observed at least ten times. The CDR3: CASRQDGPYEQYF. The CDR3 region has the DNA TGTGCCAGCAGACAGGACGGTCCCTACGAGCAGTACTTC. The chain recombines TRBV28 with TRBJ2-7; D might be TRBD1 (5 bases). Germline CDR1 is MDHEN and CDR2 is SYDVKM. The CDR3 runs to 13 residues. V was pared by 6 bases and J by 2 bases, with 11 bases between. Filled out from reference TRBV28 and TRBJ2-7, the complete variable domain reads DVKVTQSSRYLVKRTGEKVFLECVQDMDHENMFWYRQDPGLGLRLIYFSYDVKMKEKGDIPEGYSVSREKKERFSLILESASTNQTSMYLCASRQDGPYEQYFGPGTRLTVT.

This chain connects TRBV18 to TRBJ2-4; maybe TRBD2 (5 bases). The CDR3 has 15 residues. Trimming took 5 bases from V and 0 from J, leaving 11 bases between them. In germline, CDR1 is KGHSH, CDR2 LQKENI. The DNA for the CDR3 is TGTGCCAGCTCAGAGGGCGAATTAGCCAAAAACATTCAGTACTTC. This encodes CASSEGELAKNIQYF.

This clonotype is termed medium-sized. CDR3 protein: CASSLEIGAGGEQFF. The CDR3 nucleotides are TGTGCCAGCAGCTTAGAGATTGGAGCGGGAGGTGAGCAGTTCTTC. The gene calls are TRBV7-2 and TRBJ2-1; TRBD2 aligns across 9 bases. V shed 1 base and J 9 bases; nucleotides not matched to a gene: 7. This CDR3 has 15 residues. Germline V lookup: CDR1 SGHTA, CDR2 FQGNSA. The full variable domain, completed using reference TRBV7-2 and TRBJ2-1, is GAGVSQSPSNKVTEKGKDVELRCDPISGHTALYWYRQSLGQGLEFLIYFQGNSAPDKSGLPSDRFSAERTGGSVSTLTIQRTQQEDSAVYLCASSLEIGAGGEQFFGPGTRLTVL.

This clonotype has a count of ten or more. The chain is built from TRBV14 and TRBJ2-3, with D tentatively TRBD2 (5 bases). V lost 3 bases and J lost 0, with 16 bases in between. From germline, CDR1 is SGHDN and CDR2 FVKESK. There are 17 residues in the CDR3. CDR3 DNA: TGTGCCAGCAGCCAGAGTGACGGGGTACCTAGCACAGATACGCAGTATTTT. Translation: CASSQSDGVPSTDTQYF.

In its sample, this clonotype was seen many times. J is TRBJ2-7 and V is TRBV5-5; weak D call: TRBD2 (7 bases). V was cut by 5 bases and J by 4 bases, with 13 bases left in between. Looked up from germline, CDR1 is SGHKS and CDR2 is YYEKEE (reference sequence). The CDR3 totals 13 residues. CDR3 protein: CASSRGASYEQYF. CDR3 DNA: TGTGCCAGCAGTCGGGGGGCTAGTTACGAGCAGTACTTC.

This clonotype has at least ten counts. The chain joins TRBV28 to TRBJ1-1, with TRBD1 as a possible D gene (5 bases). Deletions cut 3 bases from V and 2 bases from J, with 16 bases between. Germline values: CDR1 MDHEN, CDR2 SYDVKM. CDR3 length: 16 amino acids. The CDR3 DNA sequence: TGTGCCAGCAGTTTCATCTTACGGGGGATTAACACTGAAGCTTTCTTT. This sequence encodes CASSFILRGINTEAFF.

In this sample, this clonotype turned up a few times. The chain joins TRBV7-2 to TRBJ1-1, with D possibly TRBD1 on 5 matching bases. The germline V and J ends were trimmed by 3 bases and 0 bases, with 11 bases remaining between them. CDR3 length: 15 amino acids. Germline loops: CDR1 SGHTA, CDR2 FQGNSA. The DNA of the CDR3 is TGTGCCAGCAGCTTGTTCGGGACCGTGAACACTGAAGCTTTCTTT. It yields the protein CASSLFGTVNTEAFF.

This clonotype showed up many times. The chain employs TRBV9 and TRBJ1-1; a weak D match, TRBD1 (5 bases). V was pared by 1 base and J by 10 bases, with 14 bases between. The germline gives CDR1 SGDLS, CDR2 YYNGEE. The CDR3 loop spans 13 amino acids. The CDR3 DNA reads as TGTGCCAGCAGCGTAACAGCCACTCAGGGAGCTTTCTTT. Translated, it gives CASSVTATQGAFF.

This clonotype turned up a few times. The rearrangement links TRBV19 to TRBJ1-2, with D possibly being TRBD1 (6 bases). V was pared by 2 bases and J by 7 bases, with 14 bases between. The CDR3 length is 14 residues. Germline lookup yields CDR1 LNHDA and CDR2 SQIVND (reference sequence). For the CDR3, the DNA is TGTGCCAGTAGTATAAAAGGGGGATCATTTGGCTACACCTTC. It codes for CASSIKGGSFGYTF. Full variable domain (outside the CDR3, taken from reference TRBV19 and TRBJ1-2): DGGITQSPKYLFRKEGQNVTLSCEQNLNHDAMYWYRQDPGQGLRLIYYSQIVNDFQKGDIAEGYSVSREKKESFPLTVTSAQKNPTAFYLCASSIKGGSFGYTFGSGTRLTVV.